The rows below give T cell receptor beta chains drawn from one sample of a study of human T cells and chemical hapten exposure. Each CDR3 protein is one row after TCRdb ran MiXCR on the RACE reads. This table has 250,000 or so distinct CDR3 sequences, almost 8% appearing once. Source: whole blood, taken in connection with sensitization to the hapten diphenylcyclopropenone (DPC). These receptors originate from a man younger than 35 with alopecia areata. Some clones in this sample may be carry-over from other donors' samples. Both conserved end residues are part of each CDR3. The D gene is left open where the match is weak. The size field is filled for only some rows; it gives once, few, many or a size class.

CDR3aa: CASSLGGRVTEAFF
CDR3nt: TGTGCCAGCAGTTTAGGGGGGCGAGTCACTGAAGCTTTCTTT
d_gene: .
j_gene: TRBJ1-1
abundance: many
v_gene: TRBV12-3/TRBV12-4

CDR3aa: CASSQGQGSAEAFF
CDR3nt: TGCGCCAGCAGCCAAGGACAGGGCTCTGCTGAAGCTTTCTTT
d_gene: TRBD1
j_gene: TRBJ1-1
abundance: many
v_gene: TRBV4-1

CDR3aa: CASSPLYYGYTF
CDR3nt: TGTGCCAGCAGTCCCCTATACTATGGCTACACCTTC
d_gene: .
j_gene: TRBJ1-2
abundance: .
v_gene: TRBV28

CDR3aa: CSAREGGASRDTEAFF
CDR3nt: TGCAGTGCTAGAGAGGGGGGCGCCTCCCGGGACACTGAAGCTTTCTTT
d_gene: .
j_gene: TRBJ1-1
abundance: few
v_gene: TRBV20-1

CDR3aa: CSADEGGQVYNEQFF
CDR3nt: TGCAGCGCCGATGAGGGGGGACAGGTCTACAATGAGCAGTTCTTC
d_gene: TRBD1
j_gene: TRBJ2-1
abundance: many
v_gene: TRBV29-1

CDR3aa: CASSQDERGSYTGELFF
CDR3nt: TGCGCCAGCAGCCAGGATGAACGGGGGTCATACACCGGGGAGCTGTTTTTT
d_gene: .
j_gene: TRBJ2-2
abundance: .
v_gene: TRBV4-3

CDR3aa: CASSLVEGGEPQHF
CDR3nt: TGCGCCAGCAGCTTGGTGGAGGGCGGTGAGCCCCAGCATTTT
d_gene: .
j_gene: TRBJ1-5
abundance: .
v_gene: TRBV5-1

CDR3aa: CASSYLTGSQPQHF
CDR3nt: TGTGCCAGCAGCTATTTGACAGGGAGTCAGCCCCAGCATTTT
d_gene: TRBD1
j_gene: TRBJ1-5
abundance: many
v_gene: TRBV7-8

CDR3aa: CASSLRGRSNTEAFF
CDR3nt: TGTGCCAGCAGCTTAAGGGGGAGATCGAACACTGAAGCTTTCTTT
d_gene: .
j_gene: TRBJ1-1
abundance: .
v_gene: TRBV7-2

CDR3aa: CASSLLATQPQHF
CDR3nt: TGTGCCAGCAGTTTATTGGCTACTCAGCCCCAGCATTTT
d_gene: .
j_gene: TRBJ1-5
abundance: many
v_gene: TRBV12-3/TRBV12-4

CDR3aa: CASSPLQGSQPQHF
CDR3nt: TGTGCCAGCTCACCACTACAGGGGAGTCAGCCCCAGCATTTT
d_gene: TRBD1
j_gene: TRBJ1-5
abundance: .
v_gene: TRBV18

CDR3aa: CASSQVPQVQTQYF
CDR3nt: TGCGCCAGCAGCCAAGTCCCCCAGGTACAGACCCAGTACTTC
d_gene: .
j_gene: TRBJ2-5
abundance: .
v_gene: TRBV4-1

CDR3aa: CASSQNSRGSDNSPLHF
CDR3nt: TGCGCCAGCAGCCAAAATTCAAGGGGGTCGGATAATTCACCCCTCCACTTT
d_gene: .
j_gene: TRBJ1-6
abundance: few
v_gene: TRBV4-3

CDR3aa: CATRGRRNYGYTF
CDR3nt: TGTGCCACCAGGGGCCGGCGAAACTATGGCTACACCTTC
d_gene: .
j_gene: TRBJ1-2
abundance: few
v_gene: TRBV11-2

CDR3aa: CASSVVARANVLTF
CDR3nt: TGTGCCAGCAGCGTAGTGGCTAGGGCCAACGTCCTGACTTTC
d_gene: .
j_gene: TRBJ2-6
abundance: once
v_gene: TRBV11-2

CDR3aa: CASSVPRSGISTDTQYF
CDR3nt: TGTGCCAGCAGTGTCCCAAGGAGCGGGATTAGCACAGATACGCAGTATTTT
d_gene: TRBD2
j_gene: TRBJ2-3
abundance: .
v_gene: TRBV6-1

CDR3aa: CASSSKYISNQPQHF
CDR3nt: TGTGCCAGCAGCTCAAAGTACATTAGCAATCAGCCCCAGCATTTT
d_gene: .
j_gene: TRBJ1-5
abundance: many
v_gene: TRBV5-6

CDR3aa: CASSYRGSIDNEQFF
CDR3nt: TGTGCCAGCAGTTATAGGGGATCCATCGACAATGAGCAGTTCTTC
d_gene: .
j_gene: TRBJ2-1
abundance: .
v_gene: TRBV6-5

CDR3aa: CASSLSRGATYEQYF
CDR3nt: TGTGCCAGCAGTTTATCTCGGGGGGCAACCTACGAGCAGTACTTC
d_gene: .
j_gene: TRBJ2-7
abundance: few
v_gene: TRBV27

CDR3aa: CASSRAGSTDTQYF
CDR3nt: TGTGCCAGCAGTAGGGCAGGTAGCACAGATACGCAGTATTTT
d_gene: .
j_gene: TRBJ2-3
abundance: .
v_gene: TRBV2

CDR3aa: CASSHSSGGAGEQFF
CDR3nt: TGCGCCAGCAGCCACTCTAGCGGGGGGGCCGGTGAGCAGTTCTTC
d_gene: TRBD2
j_gene: TRBJ2-1
abundance: many
v_gene: TRBV4-3

CDR3aa: CASSLHGLRSEAFF
CDR3nt: TGTGCCAGCAGTTTACACGGCCTCAGATCTGAAGCTTTCTTT
d_gene: .
j_gene: TRBJ1-1
abundance: .
v_gene: TRBV12-3/TRBV12-4

CDR3aa: CASSLGMPLPYEQYF
CDR3nt: TGCGCCAGCAGCTTAGGCATGCCGCTGCCCTACGAGCAGTACTTC
d_gene: .
j_gene: TRBJ2-7
abundance: few
v_gene: TRBV5-1

CDR3aa: CASGLFGTGPGANVLTF
CDR3nt: TGTGCTAGTGGTCTATTTGGGACAGGTCCTGGGGCCAACGTCCTGACTTTC
d_gene: TRBD1
j_gene: TRBJ2-6
abundance: few
v_gene: TRBV12-5

CDR3aa: CASSRGARGYTDTQYF
CDR3nt: TGTGCCAGCAGCCGAGGAGCCAGGGGTTACACAGATACGCAGTATTTT
d_gene: .
j_gene: TRBJ2-3
abundance: .
v_gene: TRBV11-2

CDR3aa: CASSYSGQLSYEQYF
CDR3nt: TGTGCCAGCAGTTACTCTGGACAGCTCTCCTACGAGCAGTACTTC
d_gene: .
j_gene: TRBJ2-7
abundance: few
v_gene: TRBV6-5

CDR3aa: CASRPWDNTEAFF
CDR3nt: TGTGCCAGCCGCCCCTGGGACAACACTGAAGCTTTCTTT
d_gene: .
j_gene: TRBJ1-1
abundance: few
v_gene: TRBV27

CDR3aa: CASRSNPGLNEKLFF
CDR3nt: TGTGCCAGCAGGTCAAACCCGGGACTTAATGAAAAACTGTTTTTT
d_gene: .
j_gene: TRBJ1-4
abundance: many
v_gene: TRBV12-3/TRBV12-4